This entry concerns a single TCR beta chain. Its cognate antigen has yet to be identified. Base qualities were left out, and no much larger clone turns up one base away. The data originate from a study of T cell responses to AZD1222 COVID-19 vaccine (dated by TCRdb to the early 2020s). For the wider study: TCR sequencing covered more than 230 trial participants: 200 to 220 given two doses of AZD1222 and 26 given two doses of MenACWY control vaccine. Trial participants were enrolled into age subgroups of 18-55, 56-69 and 70-plus years, which contained approximately 150, 30 and 60 TCR-sequenced participants, respectively. What the authors observed across the whole study: Because no day 14 peak-response samples were available, the repertoires could be characterized only after the peak T cell response. Most participants were white British and females outnumbered males, and the authors suggested that clonal diversity may have been underestimated. CD4 TCRs associated with the vaccine covered the entire spike protein, and the dominant responses were in regions 160-218 and 743-854. Nearly half of unique spike-specific TCRs reportedly recognized epitopes outside regions mutated in the B.1.351 and B.1.1.7 variants. In the small 56-69-year group, the increase in depth fell short of significance, most likely because of low power. After two AZD1222 doses, spike-specific TCR breadth and depth were significantly higher than at day 0 and than in MenACWY recipients. Conclusions about previously exposed vaccinees are limited because only five to seven AZD1222 recipients were SARS-CoV-2 seropositive at baseline.

The CDR3 regions of human TCRbeta chains were analyzed by immunosequencing. As for the original processing: TCRs in the repertoires were matched against a reference library of SARS-CoV-2-specific TCRs that had been generated with the MIRA antigen-specificity platform. Breadth was defined as the fraction of unique TCRs that were SARS-CoV-2-associated, and depth was defined as the fraction of total T cells that were SARS-CoV-2-associated. Using the MIRA data, each spike-specific TCR was mapped to the spike region that the TCR reacts to and placed in a CD4 or CD8 class. Log10-transformed breadth and depth values were compared by one-way ANOVA with Sidak's multiple comparisons tests. TCRdb took this table from immuneACCESS and kept in-frame rearrangements with V and J called. Such tables lack part of the clones; where checked against another copy, unresolved V genes explain under half of the gap, and the rest is unexplained. That table gives V, J and clone size, and the DNA gave D and trimming. The sample profile shows about 91,000 clones; 80% to 95% of them were found once. The ten largest make up approximately 3.1% of the sample.

The germline V gene provides CDR1 SGHVS and CDR2 FNYEAQ. The CDR3 measures 14 amino acids from cysteine to phenylalanine. Of the read, only the CDR3 DNA is kept; its 42 bases are in frame from base 1. From V the trimming removes 2 bases and from J it removes 5 bases, while the gene matches leave 1 base of the junction unaccounted for. This specimen's time point label, interpreted: about 28 days (+/-7) after the second vaccine dose. AZD1222 recipients with second doses at about 4 weeks or about 12 weeks were pooled, because spike-specific TCR depth and breadth did not differ between schedules. Vaccinee samples came from UK trials COV001 and COV002, including a single-blind randomized controlled phase 2/3 trial of AZD1222 (ChAdOx1 nCoV-19) in healthy adults. For TCRbeta chain sequencing, PBMC samples were collected from trial participants at day 0 and at day 28 after the second dose.

This sequence originates from an adult who received the AZD1222 COVID-19 vaccine. The source material was peripheral blood, sampled 28 days after the second AZD1222 dose. The chain is assembled from TRBV7-6 and TRBJ2-3, with TRBD2 identical over 10 junction bases. The CDR3 in this case is CASSLTSGVDTQYF. At the DNA level, the sequence is TGTGCCAGCAGCTTAACTAGCGGGGTAGATACGCAGTATTTT.